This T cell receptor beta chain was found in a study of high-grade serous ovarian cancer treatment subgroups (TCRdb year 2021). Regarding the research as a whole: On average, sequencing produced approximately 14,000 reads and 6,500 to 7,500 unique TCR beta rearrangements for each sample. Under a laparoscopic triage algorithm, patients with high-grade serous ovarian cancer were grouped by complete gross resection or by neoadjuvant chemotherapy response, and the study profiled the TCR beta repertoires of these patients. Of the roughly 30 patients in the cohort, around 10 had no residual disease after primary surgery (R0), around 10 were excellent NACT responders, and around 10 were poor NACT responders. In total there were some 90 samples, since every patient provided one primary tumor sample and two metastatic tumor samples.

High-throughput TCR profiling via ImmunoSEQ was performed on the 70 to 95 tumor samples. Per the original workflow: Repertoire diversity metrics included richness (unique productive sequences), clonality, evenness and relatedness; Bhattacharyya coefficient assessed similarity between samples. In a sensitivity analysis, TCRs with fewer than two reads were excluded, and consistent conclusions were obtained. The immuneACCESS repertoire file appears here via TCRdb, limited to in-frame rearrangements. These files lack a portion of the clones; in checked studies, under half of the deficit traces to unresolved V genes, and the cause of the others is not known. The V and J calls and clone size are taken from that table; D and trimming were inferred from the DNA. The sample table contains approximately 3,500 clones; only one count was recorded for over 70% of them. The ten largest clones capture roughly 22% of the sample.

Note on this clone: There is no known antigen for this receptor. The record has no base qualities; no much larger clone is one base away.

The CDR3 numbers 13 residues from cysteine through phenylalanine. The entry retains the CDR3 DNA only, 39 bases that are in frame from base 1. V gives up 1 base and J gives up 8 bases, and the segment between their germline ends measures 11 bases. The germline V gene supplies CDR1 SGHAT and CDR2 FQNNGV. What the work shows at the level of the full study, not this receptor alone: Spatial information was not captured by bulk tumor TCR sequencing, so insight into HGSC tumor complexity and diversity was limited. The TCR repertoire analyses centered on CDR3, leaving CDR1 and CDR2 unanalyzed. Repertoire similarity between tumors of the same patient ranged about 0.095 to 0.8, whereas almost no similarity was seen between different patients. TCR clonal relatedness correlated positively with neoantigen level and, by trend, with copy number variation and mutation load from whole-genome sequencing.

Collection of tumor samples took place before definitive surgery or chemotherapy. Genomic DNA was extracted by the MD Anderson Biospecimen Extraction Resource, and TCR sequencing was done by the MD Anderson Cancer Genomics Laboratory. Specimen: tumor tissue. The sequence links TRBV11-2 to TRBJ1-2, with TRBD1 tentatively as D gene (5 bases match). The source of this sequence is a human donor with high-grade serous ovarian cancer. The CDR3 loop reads CASSLGAGWGYTF. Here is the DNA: TGTGCCAGCAGCTTAGGAGCAGGGTGGGGCTACACCTTC.